These 29 T cell receptor beta chains were all obtained from the same sample, sequenced in a study of blood T cell repertoires in COVID-19. Repertoires were generated with immunoSEQ multiplex PCR, while TCRdb's copy carries only in-frame clones and drops some. Of 70,000 to 95,000 clones in the sample, around 96% were seen once. Material for sequencing was peripheral blood. Receptor source: a human donor with active COVID-19. The donor label of this sample is uncertain.

This chain links TRBV24-1 with TRBJ2-3; 12 bases fit TRBD1. The CDR3 is 15 residues long. In germline, CDR1 is KGHDR, CDR2 SFDVKD. V was clipped by 3 bases and J by 7 bases; unmatched bases: 4. The CDR3 spells CATSDRDRGQNTQYF. DNA for the CDR3: TGTGCCACCAGTGATCGGGACAGGGGGCAGAATACGCAGTATTTT.

CDR3 DNA sequence: TGTGCCAGCTCACCGGTAGGAGCTGGCTACACCTTC. Encoded protein: CASSPVGAGYTF. The V gene is TRBV18, the J gene TRBJ1-2; unclear D gene. Trimming shortened V by 3 bases and J by 7 bases, and 9 bases separated the two germline ends. Germline values: CDR1 KGHSH, CDR2 LQKENI. This CDR3 region has 12 residues.

The chain links TRBV20-1 to TRBJ1-5, with 10 bases fitting TRBD1. V was pared by 6 bases and J by 8 bases, with 10 bases of the junction left unmatched. The germline V gene encodes CDR1 DFQATT and CDR2 SNEGSKA (reference sequence). The CDR3 is made up of 14 amino acids. For the CDR3, the DNA is TGCAGTGCCAGTCCGGGACAGGGGTGGAAGCCCCAGCATTTT. It codes for CSASPGQGWKPQHF.

In nucleotides, the CDR3 is TGTGCCAGCAGGGGCCTGCGCGGGCCCCAAGAGACCCAGTACTTC. Translation: CASRGLRGPQETQYF. The rearrangement joins TRBV2 to TRBJ2-5; perhaps TRBD2 as D (5 bases). Trimming removed 6 bases at V and 1 base at J, with 15 bases between. The CDR3 length is 15 residues. The germline V gene has CDR1 SNHLY and CDR2 FYNNEI.

The rearrangement uses TRBV4-2 and TRBJ1-3, with D possibly being TRBD1 (5 bases). This CDR3 region has 16 residues. From germline, CDR1 is LGHNA and CDR2 YNFKEQ. Trimming took 0 bases from V and 4 from J, leaving 13 bases between them. In nucleotides, the CDR3 is TGTGCCAGCAGCCAAGAACTGAAGGGGTACGGAAACACCATATATTTT. It yields the protein CASSQELKGYGNTIYF.

The genes are TRBV10-3 and TRBJ2-7, with D maybe TRBD2 (5 bases). Germline CDR1 is ENHRY and CDR2 is SYGVKD. V was clipped by 0 bases and J by 6 bases, with 9 bases between them. This CDR3 has 13 residues. The CDR3 region has the DNA TGTGCCATCAGTGAGTCCGGGGTACGCGAGCAGTACTTC. This translates into CAISESGVREQYF.

The V call is TRBV4-2, the J call TRBJ1-1, with TRBD1 matching 10 bases. The CDR3 runs to 15 residues. J gave up 1 base and V 4 bases, and 3 bases lay outside the gene matches. CDR1 and CDR2 (germline): LGHNA, YNFKEQ. CDR3 coding DNA: TGTGCCAGCAGCCCACGGGACAGGGGGAACACTGAAGCTTTCTTT. Protein: CASSPRDRGNTEAFF.

The chain employs TRBV5-4 and TRBJ2-2; 12 bases are shared with TRBD2. Unmatched junction bases numbered 4, after V lost 3 bases and J lost 4 bases. CDR3 length equals 16 residues. CDR1 and CDR2 from the germline V gene are SGHNT and YYREEE (reference sequence). The CDR3 DNA follows: TGTGCCAGCAGCTCCGGACTAGCGGGATTCACCGGGGAGCTGTTTTTT. Its protein product is CASSSGLAGFTGELFF.

V is TRBV5-4 and J is TRBJ2-3; tentatively, D is TRBD2 (6 bases). V lost 5 bases and J 0 bases, leaving 10 bases between the germline ends. The V gene's germline CDR1 is SGHNT and CDR2 YYREEE (reference sequence). The CDR3 is made up of 14 amino acids. CDR3 loop: CASSSGTSTDTQYF. The CDR3 region has the DNA TGTGCCAGCAGTTCCGGGACTAGCACAGATACGCAGTATTTT.

The J gene is TRBJ2-6, the V gene TRBV5-6; possibly TRBD1 for D (6 bases). CDR1 and CDR2 from the germline V gene are SGHDT and YYEEEE. The V and J ends lost 5 bases and 6 bases respectively, with 15 bases between them. There are 15 residues in the CDR3. The CDR3 DNA reads as TGTGCCAGCAGTGCTCAGGGGTTGGAGGCCAACGTCCTGACTTTC. Translation: CASSAQGLEANVLTF. Complete variable domain (other parts from reference TRBV5-6 and TRBJ2-6): DAGVTQSPTHLIKTRGQQVTLRCSPKSGHDTVSWYQQALGQGPQFIFQYYEEEERQRGNFPDRFSGHQFPNYSSELNVNALLLGDSALYLCASSAQGLEANVLTFGAGSRLTVL.

The rearrangement uses TRBV5-1 and TRBJ2-7; D may be TRBD1 (5 bases). CDR1 SGHRS and CDR2 YFSETQ come from the germline V gene. V lost 0 bases and J 4 bases, leaving 11 bases between the germline ends. The CDR3 length is 14 residues. The CDR3 loop reads CASSLAQGPYEQYF. In DNA form, the CDR3 reads TGCGCCAGCAGCTTGGCCCAGGGCCCTTACGAGCAGTACTTC.

This rearrangement joins TRBV6-5 to TRBJ2-2; TRBD2 aligns across 8 bases. V shed 7 bases, J shed 7 bases, and the junction held 8 bases outside the gene matches. Germline V lookup: CDR1 MNHEY, CDR2 SVGAGI. This CDR3 is built from 14 residues. The DNA of the CDR3 is TGTGCCAGCAATCGGGGGGGGCCGGTCGGGGAGCTGTTTTTT. This codes for CASNRGGPVGELFF.

The chain links TRBV18 to TRBJ2-3, with a possible D match to TRBD2 (6 bases). In germline, CDR1 is KGHSH, CDR2 LQKENI. V dropped 3 bases and J dropped 2 bases, with 21 bases sitting between them. This CDR3 has 18 amino acids. DNA of the CDR3: TGTGCCAGCTCACCCGGGACTCCCCGGGTGAGCCACACAGATACGCAGTATTTT. This translates into CASSPGTPRVSHTDTQYF.

The gene calls are TRBV5-6 and TRBJ2-1; 16 positions agree with TRBD2. Germline V gene sequence: CDR1 SGHDT, CDR2 YYEEEE. The CDR3 has 17 amino acids. With 2 bases clipped from V and 9 bases from J, the junction kept 8 bases outside the gene matches. The CDR3 here is CASSFGTSGGAYGEQFF. The DNA for the CDR3 is TGTGCCAGCAGCTTCGGGACTAGCGGGGGGGCCTACGGTGAGCAGTTCTTC.

This CDR3 is CASSSDRRETQYF. In DNA, the CDR3 is TGTGCCAGCAGTTCCGACAGACGAGAGACCCAGTACTTC. The chain recombines TRBV28 with TRBJ2-5, with a tentative D call TRBD1 (5 bases). The CDR3 loop spans 13 amino acids. The V end was cut by 4 bases, the J end by 4 bases, with 10 bases between. CDR1 MDHEN and CDR2 SYDVKM come from the germline V gene. Drawing the rest from reference TRBV28 and TRBJ2-5, the complete variable domain is DVKVTQSSRYLVKRTGEKVFLECVQDMDHENMFWYRQDPGLGLRLIYFSYDVKMKEKGDIPEGYSVSREKKERFSLILESASTNQTSMYLCASSSDRRETQYFGPGTRLLVL.

This clone appeared a single time. The chain couples TRBV3-1 (or the pseudogene TRBV3-2) to TRBJ2-5; 12 nucleotides match TRBD1. Germline V gene sequence: CDR1 LGHDT, CDR2 YNNKEL (reference sequence). V lost 1 base to trimming and J lost 4 bases; unmatched junction nucleotides: 4. This CDR3 region has 16 residues. The CDR3 protein is CASSQGGTGGGETQYF. The CDR3 DNA sequence: TGTGCCAGCAGCCAAGGTGGGACAGGGGGCGGAGAGACCCAGTACTTC.

The V and J genes are TRBV5-1 and TRBJ1-6, with 8 positions matching TRBD1. The CDR3 loop spans 15 amino acids. In germline, CDR1 is SGHRS, CDR2 YFSETQ. The V segment lost 3 bases and the J segment 8 bases; nucleotides outside the gene matches: 7. In DNA, the CDR3 is TGCGCCAGCAGCTCACTACCAGGGGGCGATTCACCCCTCCACTTT. Translating gives CASSSLPGGDSPLHF.

In this sample, this clone turned up a few times. V is TRBV5-6 and J is TRBJ1-2; D is unresolved. Trimming left V 0 bases short and J 4 bases short, with 13 bases between. CDR3 length: 15 residues. Germline lookup yields CDR1 SGHDT and CDR2 YYEEEE. CDR3 in amino acids: CASSLVASLLYGYTF. DNA of the CDR3: TGTGCCAGCAGCTTGGTCGCTAGTCTGCTCTATGGCTACACCTTC.

CDR3 amino acids: CASRFNRGQPQHF. CDR3 DNA: TGTGCCAGCAGATTTAATCGAGGGCAGCCCCAGCATTTT. The gene calls are TRBV27 and TRBJ1-5; unclear D gene. V shed 6 bases and J shed 7 bases, with 13 bases lying between them. The length of the CDR3 is 13 residues. Germline values: CDR1 MNHEY, CDR2 SMNVEV (reference sequence).

This chain links TRBV28 with TRBJ2-5; no clear D gene. Germline CDR1 and CDR2: MDHEN and SYDVKM. Trimming shortened V by 6 bases and J by 2 bases, and 10 bases separated the two germline ends. CDR3 length equals 13 residues. The CDR3 here is CASSITEQETQYF. The CDR3 DNA reads as TGTGCCAGCAGCATCACCGAGCAAGAGACCCAGTACTTC.

V usage is TRBV6-5 and J usage is TRBJ1-4; D possibly corresponds to TRBD1 (5 bases). CDR3 length equals 15 residues. Germline values: CDR1 MNHEY, CDR2 SVGAGI. Trimming removed 0 bases from V and 5 bases from J, with 10 bases in between. The CDR3 here is CASSYSGGTNEKLFF. The CDR3 bases are TGTGCCAGCAGTTACTCGGGGGGTACAAATGAAAAACTGTTTTTT.

This rearrangement joins TRBV4-1 to TRBJ2-5, with 8 bases that match TRBD1. After removal of 4 bases from V and 7 bases from J, the junction contained 8 bases not matched to a gene. CDR1 and CDR2 (germline): MGHRA, YSYEKL. The length of the CDR3 is 14 residues. Here the CDR3 reads CASSPDRGVVTQYF. CDR3 nucleotides: TGCGCCAGCAGCCCAGACAGGGGAGTTGTGACCCAGTACTTC.

The CDR3 DNA reads as TGTGCCAGCAGTGAACGACCGGGACTACCCTACTACAATGAGCAGTTCTTC. It specifies CASSERPGLPYYNEQFF. The rearrangement joins TRBV6-4 to TRBJ2-1; 7 bases are a match to TRBD2. V was pared by 3 bases and J by 3 bases, with 11 bases of the junction left unmatched. The CDR3 length is 17 residues. The germline V gene has CDR1 MRHNA and CDR2 SNTAGT.

This clone came up once. The genes are TRBV7-2 and TRBJ1-2, with unresolved D. CDR1 is SGHTA and CDR2 is FQGNSA in the germline V gene. Trimming took 5 bases from V and 6 from J, leaving 13 bases between them. The CDR3 extends over 13 amino acids. The CDR3 loop is CASSPMAGNGYTF. CDR3 DNA sequence: TGTGCCAGCAGCCCGATGGCGGGGAATGGCTACACCTTC.

The table lists this clone with a few counts. The same CDR3 is also encoded by other DNA sequences in this sample. The rearrangement links TRBV4-2 to TRBJ2-2; 9 bases fit TRBD2. Germline values: CDR1 LGHNA, CDR2 YNFKEQ. With 0 bases clipped from V and 5 bases from J, the junction kept 1 base outside the gene matches. The CDR3 is made up of 15 amino acids. CDR3 sequence: CASSQDAGGTGELFF. Written as DNA, the CDR3 is TGTGCCAGCAGCCAAGACGCGGGAGGGACCGGGGAGCTGTTTTTT.

The chain employs TRBV7-9 and TRBJ2-5; D is ambiguous. Germline lookup yields CDR1 SEHNR and CDR2 FQNEAQ (reference sequence). With 3 bases removed from V and 0 bases from J, the gap between germline ends came to 11 bases. This CDR3 spans 15 amino acids. The CDR3 nucleotides are TGTGCCAGCAGCTTTCCCGCCGGTTACCAAGAGACCCAGTACTTC. It yields the protein CASSFPAGYQETQYF.

The chain carries TRBV18 and TRBJ2-3; D is possibly TRBD1 (6 bases). Germline V lookup: CDR1 KGHSH, CDR2 LQKENI. V shed 4 bases and J shed 0 bases, with 20 bases lying between them. The CDR3 has 18 amino acids. Here the CDR3 reads CASSRALRQVFSTDTQYF. In nucleotides, the CDR3 is TGTGCCAGCTCACGTGCCCTCAGACAGGTCTTTAGCACAGATACGCAGTATTTT.

The V and J genes are TRBV27 and TRBJ1-2; D perhaps matches TRBD1 (5 bases). Trimming took 6 bases from V and 2 from J, leaving 16 bases between them. Germline V lookup: CDR1 MNHEY, CDR2 SMNVEV (reference sequence). This CDR3 spans 15 amino acids. CDR3 sequence reads: CASRPASTANYGYTF. CDR3 DNA: TGTGCCAGCAGACCTGCCTCGACAGCAAACTATGGCTACACCTTC.

This chain uses TRBV6-6 with TRBJ2-3, with TRBD1 matching 8 bases. The CDR3 is 15 amino acids. Unmatched junction bases numbered 7, after V lost 6 bases and J lost 2 bases. The germline gives CDR1 MNHNY, CDR2 SVGAGI (reference sequence). CDR3 sequence (DNA): TGTGCCAGCAGCCGGGACAGGTTAAACACAGATACGCAGTATTTT. Protein sequence: CASSRDRLNTDTQYF.